The 25 T cell receptor beta chains listed next were all sequenced from one sample in a study of cytomegalovirus exposure and HLA in healthy donors. 60 Vbeta and 13 Jbeta primers were used in PCR. The repertoire was sequenced with immunoSEQ multiplex PCR; TCRdb's copy has only in-frame clones and lacks some. Seen here are approximately 220,000 clones, roughly 70% observed once, and the top ten hold under 2%. Sequencing used PBMCs. These receptors came from a woman in her twenties or thirties in good health and CMV-seronegative.

The chain has TRBV7-3 and TRBJ2-1, with TRBD2 matching 8 bases. Germline CDR1 SGHTA, CDR2 FQGTGA. J was trimmed by 6 bases and V by 5 bases; bases with no gene match: 9. This CDR3 comprises 15 residues. The CDR3 here is CASSTGTRGANEQFF. CDR3 bases: TGTGCCAGCAGCACGGGGACGCGGGGGGCCAATGAGCAGTTCTTC.

The chain has TRBV4-1 and TRBJ1-4, with a tentative D call TRBD1 (5 bases). Trimming took off 0 bases at V and 2 bases at J, with 16 bases between the two ends. From germline, CDR1 is MGHRA and CDR2 YSYEKL. The CDR3 runs 18 residues. CDR3 bases: TGCGCCAGCAGCCAAGATCGGCGGGGGATCTTGACTAATGAAAAACTGTTTTTT. This sequence encodes CASSQDRRGILTNEKLFF.

V is TRBV5-4 and J is TRBJ2-2, with D maybe TRBD1 (5 bases). The CDR3 is 15 amino acids. From germline, CDR1 is SGHNT and CDR2 YYREEE (reference sequence). Trimming left V 1 base short and J 2 bases short, with 9 bases between. CDR3 residues: CASSLTGLNTGELFF. CDR3 DNA: TGTGCCAGCAGCTTGACAGGTTTAAACACCGGGGAGCTGTTTTTT.

Only a few counts were recorded for this clone. V gene TRBV7-8 combines with J gene TRBJ2-5; 10 positions match TRBD2. The CDR3 spans 15 residues. Germline values: CDR1 SGHVS, CDR2 FQNEAQ. With V trimmed by 4 bases and J by 4 bases, 6 bases remained unmatched. The CDR3 DNA follows: TGTGCCAGCAGCTCAGGACTAGCGGAAACAGAGACCCAGTACTTC. Translated, it gives CASSSGLAETETQYF.

The V gene is TRBV2, the J gene TRBJ2-1; 11 nucleotides agree with TRBD2. Per the germline V gene, CDR1 is SNHLY and CDR2 is FYNNEI. V lost 2 bases, J lost 6 bases, and 12 bases stayed unmatched. The CDR3 is 18 residues long. CDR3 DNA sequence: TGTGCCAGCAGTGAAATCTTCCTAGCGGGAGGCCTGCGCAATGAGCAGTTCTTC. Residues: CASSEIFLAGGLRNEQFF.

V and J are TRBV6-6 and TRBJ1-6; D unclear. V dropped 5 bases and J dropped 0 bases, with 8 bases sitting between them. Germline CDR1 is MNHNY and CDR2 is SVGAGI (reference sequence). The CDR3 is 15 amino acids. The CDR3, as DNA: TGTGCCAGCAGTCATGGGAGCTCCTATAATTCACCCCTCCACTTT. This gives the protein CASSHGSSYNSPLHF.

The chain couples TRBV6-6 to TRBJ1-5; D gene ambiguous. This CDR3 has 16 residues. The ends were cut back, 2 bases at V and 0 bases at J, with 11 bases in the middle. Per germline, CDR1 MNHNY and CDR2 SVGAGI (reference sequence). The CDR3 region has the DNA TGTGCCAGCAGTTACGAGACGGAGTATAGCAATCAGCCCCAGCATTTT. Residues: CASSYETEYSNQPQHF.

This clone appeared once. The chain uses TRBV9 and TRBJ1-1; possibly TRBD1 for D (6 bases). Germline V gene sequence: CDR1 SGDLS, CDR2 YYNGEE. The CDR3 spans 12 residues. The V gene lost 5 bases and the J gene lost 4 bases, with 9 bases spanning the gap. The CDR3 DNA reads as TGTGCCAGCAGTACAGGGACCACTGAAGCTTTCTTT. Protein: CASSTGTTEAFF. The full variable domain, with the rest looked up from reference TRBV9 and TRBJ1-1, is DSGVTQTPKHLITATGQRVTLRCSPRSGDLSVYWYQQSLDQGLQFLIQYYNGEERAKGNILERFSAQQFPDLHSELNLSSLELGDSALYFCASSTGTTEAFFGQGTRLTVV.

V usage is TRBV6-1 and J usage is TRBJ1-2; D is perhaps TRBD1 (5 bases). V was pared by 4 bases and J by 2 bases, with 17 bases between. The CDR3 sequence is 16 residues long. Germline V gene lookup returns CDR1 MNHNS and CDR2 SASEGT. The CDR3 sequence is CASSGSSQGGNYGYTF. The CDR3 DNA follows: TGTGCCAGCAGTGGGTCGAGTCAGGGTGGAAACTATGGCTACACCTTC.

The chain combines TRBV6-1 with TRBJ2-7, with 14 bases fitting TRBD2. CDR3 length: 17 residues. The germline gives CDR1 MNHNS, CDR2 SASEGT. Trimming cost V 1 base and J 4 bases; bases outside gene matches: 6. The DNA of the CDR3 is TGTGCCAGCAGTGAAGGGGGACTAGCGGGAGTCAAGTACGAGCAGTACTTC. Translating it yields CASSEGGLAGVKYEQYF.

The chain combines TRBV14 with TRBJ2-7; weak D call: TRBD1 (6 bases). The V gene's germline CDR1 is SGHDN and CDR2 FVKESK. The CDR3 consists of 13 residues. Trimming removed 3 bases at V and 2 bases at J, with 8 bases between. CDR3 nucleotide sequence: TGTGCCAGCAGCCAGTCAGGGGCCTACGAGCAGTACTTC. It yields the protein CASSQSGAYEQYF.

This rearrangement joins TRBV18 to TRBJ2-2; 7 bases agree with TRBD1. CDR3 length equals 15 residues. Per germline, CDR1 KGHSH and CDR2 LQKENI. The junction had 3 bases not matched to a gene; V was cut back by 0 bases and J by 5 bases. This CDR3 reads CASSPPAGGTGELFF. CDR3 coding DNA: TGTGCCAGCTCACCACCGGCAGGGGGAACCGGGGAGCTGTTTTTT. Full variable domain (missing parts from reference TRBV18 and TRBJ2-2): NAGVMQNPRHLVRRRGQEARLRCSPMKGHSHVYWYRQLPEEGLKFMVYLQKENIIDESGMPKERFSAEFPKEGPSILRIQQVVRGDSAAYFCASSPPAGGTGELFFGEGSRLTVL.

The V gene is TRBV5-5, the J gene TRBJ2-1; 9 positions agree with TRBD2. There are 16 residues in the CDR3. Per germline, CDR1 SGHKS and CDR2 YYEKEE (reference sequence). After removal of 4 bases from V and 3 bases from J, the junction contained 8 bases not matched to a gene. CDR3 DNA sequence: TGTGCCAGCAGCATGGGACTAGCCGCCGACTACAATGAGCAGTTCTTC. This gives the protein CASSMGLAADYNEQFF.

The CDR3 sequence is CASSATGNWNEKLFF. DNA for the CDR3: TGTGCCAGCAGTGCCACAGGGAACTGGAATGAAAAACTGTTTTTT. The chain uses TRBV6-1 and TRBJ1-4; a possible D gene is TRBD1 (6 bases). The V end was cut by 4 bases, the J end by 5 bases, with 14 bases between. This CDR3 comprises 15 residues. Per germline, CDR1 MNHNS and CDR2 SASEGT.

The count of this clone is one. J is TRBJ2-5 and V is TRBV15; 10 bases agree with TRBD1. The CDR3 runs to 14 residues. Trimming removed 5 bases from V and 5 bases from J; junction bases left unmatched: 5. From germline, CDR1 is LNHNV and CDR2 YYDKDF (reference sequence). CDR3 bases: TGTGCCACCAGCCGGGGACAGGGGAGGGAGACCCAGTACTTC. Translating it yields CATSRGQGRETQYF.

The V call is TRBV15, the J call TRBJ1-2; D gene uncertain. The V end lost 1 base, the J end lost 3 bases, and 9 bases lay between the germline ends. The CDR3 has 14 amino acids. CDR1 is LNHNV, CDR2 YYDKDF, per germline (reference sequence). The CDR3 spells CATSRGITDYGYTF. The CDR3 DNA reads TGTGCCACCAGCAGAGGAATAACAGACTATGGCTACACCTTC.

Points on this clone: One end of the junction is discordant with germline, which a read error may explain. The chain links TRBV5-1 to TRBJ1-3; no reliable D call. From germline, CDR1 is SGHRS and CDR2 YFSETQ. The CDR3 consists of 16 residues. CDR3: CASSFFPGLSGNAIYF. CDR3 in DNA: TGCGCCAGCAGCTTTTTCCCTGGACTCTCTGGAAACGCCATATATTTT. Variable domain in full (rest from reference TRBV5-1 and TRBJ1-3): KAGVTQTPRYLIKTRGQQVTLSCSPISGHRSVSWYQQTPGQGLQFLFEYFSETQRNKGNFPGRFSGRQFSNSRSEMNVSTLELGDSALYLCASSFFPGLSGNAIYFGEGSWLTVV.

The chain couples TRBV5-1 to TRBJ2-7, with D perhaps matching TRBD2 (5 bases). The CDR3 is made up of 16 amino acids. Germline V CDR1 and CDR2: SGHRS, YFSETQ. The V gene lost 8 bases and the J gene lost 4 bases, with 25 bases spanning the gap. CDR3: CARETKKEGVRYEQYF. In DNA form, the CDR3 reads TGCGCCAGGGAGACAAAGAAAGAGGGAGTTCGTTACGAGCAGTACTTC.

This clone was counted ten times or more. Other DNA sequences in the same sample also yield this CDR3. This rearrangement joins TRBV6-1 to TRBJ2-7, with TRBD2 matching over 14 bases. V lost 3 bases to trimming and J lost 4 bases; unmatched junction nucleotides: 2. Germline CDR1 is MNHNS and CDR2 is SASEGT. This CDR3 contains 15 residues. In nucleotides, the CDR3 is TGTGCCAGCAGTGAGGGGACTAGCGGGAGTTACGAGCAGTACTTC. The encoded protein is CASSEGTSGSYEQYF.

As regards this clone: At one end the junction does not follow the germline gene, possibly because of a read error. The chain is built from TRBV30 and TRBJ1-3, with 8 bases aligning to TRBD1. There are 13 residues in the CDR3. Germline V gives CDR1 GTSNPN, CDR2 SVGIG (reference sequence). In DNA form, the CDR3 reads TGTGCCTGGTCACAGGGGGTTGGAAACGCCATATATTTT. As protein: CAWSQGVGNAIYF.

This clone came up once. J is TRBJ2-7 and V is TRBV7-2; TRBD2 might be the D (6 bases). Germline CDR1 SGHTA, CDR2 FQGNSA. Between the trimmed V and J ends, which lost 5 bases and 2 bases, there was a span of 22 bases. This CDR3 has 17 amino acids. The DNA of the CDR3 is TGTGCCAGCAGCCCCCCCCCGACAGCGGGCGATCCCTACGAGCAGTACTTC. The encoded protein is CASSPPPTAGDPYEQYF. The entire variable domain, with the rest obtained from reference TRBV7-2 and TRBJ2-7, is as follows: GAGVSQSPSNKVTEKGKDVELRCDPISGHTALYWYRQSLGQGLEFLIYFQGNSAPDKSGLPSDRFSAERTGGSVSTLTIQRTQQEDSAVYLCASSPPPTAGDPYEQYFGPGTRLTVT.

This chain connects TRBV30 to TRBJ1-1, with no clear D. Germline V gene sequence: CDR1 GTSNPN, CDR2 SVGIG (reference sequence). The CDR3 consists of 11 residues. V gave up 2 bases and J gave up 11 bases, with 12 bases separating them. CDR3 nucleotides: TGTGCCTGGAGTCGAGATCTAGCGGCTTTCTTT. Protein: CAWSRDLAAFF.

The J gene is TRBJ1-1, the V gene TRBV5-1; D remains ambiguous. Per the germline V gene, CDR1 is SGHRS and CDR2 is YFSETQ. This CDR3 has 14 residues. V was shortened by 6 bases and J by 3 bases, with 15 bases between the two germline ends. CDR3 in DNA: TGCGCCAGCAAAACGAGGGCTATCGACACTGAAGCTTTCTTT. Protein sequence: CASKTRAIDTEAFF.

The V gene is TRBV6-5, the J gene TRBJ2-3, with 8 bases that match TRBD2. The CDR3 totals 16 residues. Germline trimming cut 0 bases from V and 4 bases from J; bases unmatched to any gene: 6. Germline V lookup: CDR1 MNHEY, CDR2 SVGAGI. In DNA form, the CDR3 reads TGTGCCAGCAGTTACTCGCCATTCGGGGGGGCAGATACGCAGTATTTT. Translation: CASSYSPFGGADTQYF.

Here the CDR3 DNA reads TGTGCCAGCAGCACGGGACAGGGGATGGCGGGTACTAATGAAAAACTGTTTTTT. This codes for CASSTGQGMAGTNEKLFF. This sequence joins TRBV5-4 and TRBJ1-4; 10 bases agree with TRBD1. J was trimmed by 2 bases and V by 4 bases; bases with no gene match: 11. The CDR3 is made up of 18 amino acids. The germline gives CDR1 SGHNT, CDR2 YYREEE (reference sequence).